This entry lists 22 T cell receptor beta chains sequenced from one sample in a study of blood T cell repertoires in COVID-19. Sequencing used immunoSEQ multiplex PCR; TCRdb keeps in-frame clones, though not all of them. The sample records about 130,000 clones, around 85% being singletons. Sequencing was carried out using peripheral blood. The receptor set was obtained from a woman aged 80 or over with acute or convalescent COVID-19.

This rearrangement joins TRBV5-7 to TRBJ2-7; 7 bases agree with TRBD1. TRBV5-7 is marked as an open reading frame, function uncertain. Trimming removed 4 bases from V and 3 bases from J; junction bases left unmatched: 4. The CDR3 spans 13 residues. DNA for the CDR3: TGTGCCAGCAGCCCGGGACAGCACTACGAGCAGTACTTC. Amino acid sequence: CASSPGQHYEQYF.

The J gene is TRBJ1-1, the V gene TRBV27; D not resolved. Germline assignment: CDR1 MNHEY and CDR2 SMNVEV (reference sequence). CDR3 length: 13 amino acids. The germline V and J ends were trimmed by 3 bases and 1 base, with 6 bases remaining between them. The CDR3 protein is CASSLLENTEAFF. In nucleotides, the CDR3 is TGTGCCAGCAGTTTGTTAGAGAACACTGAAGCTTTCTTT.

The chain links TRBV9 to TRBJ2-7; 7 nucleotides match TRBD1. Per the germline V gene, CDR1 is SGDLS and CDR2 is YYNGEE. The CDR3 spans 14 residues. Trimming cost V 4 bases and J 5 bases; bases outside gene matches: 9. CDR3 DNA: TGTGCCAGCAGCCCCCGACAGGGTCAGCACGAGCAGTACTTC. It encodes CASSPRQGQHEQYF.

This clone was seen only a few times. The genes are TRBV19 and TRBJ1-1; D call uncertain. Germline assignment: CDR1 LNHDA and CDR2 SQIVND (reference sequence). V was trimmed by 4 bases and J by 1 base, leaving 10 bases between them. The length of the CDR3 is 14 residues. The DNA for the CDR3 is TGTGCCAGTAGTAGAGAACCTACGAACACTGAAGCTTTCTTT. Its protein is CASSREPTNTEAFF.

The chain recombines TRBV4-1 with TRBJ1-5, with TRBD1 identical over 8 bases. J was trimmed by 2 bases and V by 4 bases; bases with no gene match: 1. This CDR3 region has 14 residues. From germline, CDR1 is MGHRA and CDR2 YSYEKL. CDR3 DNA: TGCGCCAGCAGCCCGGACAGGGGCAATCAGCCCCAGCATTTT. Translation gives CASSPDRGNQPQHF.

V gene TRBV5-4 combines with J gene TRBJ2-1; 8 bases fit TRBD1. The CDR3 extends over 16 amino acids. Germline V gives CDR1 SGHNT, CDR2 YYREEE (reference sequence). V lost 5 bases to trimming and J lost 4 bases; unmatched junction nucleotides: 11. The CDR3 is CASSLPRGLSYNEQFF. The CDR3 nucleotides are TGTGCCAGCAGTTTACCCAGGGGGCTAAGTTACAATGAGCAGTTCTTC.

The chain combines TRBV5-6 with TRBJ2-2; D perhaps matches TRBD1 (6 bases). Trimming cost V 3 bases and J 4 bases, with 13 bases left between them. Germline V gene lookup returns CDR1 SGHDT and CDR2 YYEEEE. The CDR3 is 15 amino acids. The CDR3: CASSYPTGGTGELFF. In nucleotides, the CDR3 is TGTGCCAGCAGCTACCCGACAGGCGGCACCGGGGAGCTGTTTTTT.

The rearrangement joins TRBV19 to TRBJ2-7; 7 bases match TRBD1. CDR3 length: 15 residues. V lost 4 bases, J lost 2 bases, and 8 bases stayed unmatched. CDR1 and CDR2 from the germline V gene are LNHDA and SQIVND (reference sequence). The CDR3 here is CASSTTTGLTYEQYF. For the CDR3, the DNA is TGTGCCAGTAGTACAACGACAGGGTTAACCTACGAGCAGTACTTC.

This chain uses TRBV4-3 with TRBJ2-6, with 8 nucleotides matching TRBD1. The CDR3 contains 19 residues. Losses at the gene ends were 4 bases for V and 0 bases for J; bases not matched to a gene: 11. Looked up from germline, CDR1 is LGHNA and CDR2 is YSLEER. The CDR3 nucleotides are TGCGCCAGCAGCCCCAGTCAGCAGGGGGCACTCTCTGGGGCCAACGTCCTGACTTTC. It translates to CASSPSQQGALSGANVLTF.

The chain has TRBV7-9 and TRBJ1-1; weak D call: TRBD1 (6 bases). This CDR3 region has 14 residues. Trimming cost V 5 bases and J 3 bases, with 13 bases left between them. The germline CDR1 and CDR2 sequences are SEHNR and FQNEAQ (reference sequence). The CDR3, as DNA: TGTGCCAGCAGCCCCAGGGGTCTGTACACTGAAGCTTTCTTT. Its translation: CASSPRGLYTEAFF.

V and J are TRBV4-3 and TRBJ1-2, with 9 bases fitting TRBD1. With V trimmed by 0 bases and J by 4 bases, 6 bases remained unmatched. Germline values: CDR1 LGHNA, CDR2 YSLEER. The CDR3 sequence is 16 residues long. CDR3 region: CASSQDGTGSPYGYTF. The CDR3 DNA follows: TGCGCCAGCAGCCAAGATGGGACAGGGAGCCCCTATGGCTACACCTTC.

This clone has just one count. The CDR3 protein is CASSIRTGLGYGYTF. The CDR3 DNA follows: TGTGCCAGCAGTATCCGGACAGGGCTTGGCTATGGCTACACCTTC. The V and J genes are TRBV6-4 and TRBJ1-2, with 8 bases matching TRBD1. V trimming: 5 bases; J trimming: 4 bases; junction bases outside the gene matches: 9. Per germline, CDR1 MRHNA and CDR2 SNTAGT. The CDR3 length is 15 residues.

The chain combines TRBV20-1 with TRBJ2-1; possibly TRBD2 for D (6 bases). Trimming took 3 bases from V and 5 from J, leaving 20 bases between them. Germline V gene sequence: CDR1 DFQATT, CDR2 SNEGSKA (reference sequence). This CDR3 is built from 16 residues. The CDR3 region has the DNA TGCAGTGCTAGTGTATCGAGCGGGTATAGCAACAATGAGCAGTTCTTC. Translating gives CSASVSSGYSNNEQFF.

CDR3 nucleotides: TGTGCCAGCAGCCAAGGAGACCGGGACAGGGAGTTTAGCTACACCTTC. It is translated as CASSQGDRDREFSYTF. This sequence joins TRBV4-2 and TRBJ1-2; TRBD1 agrees at 9 bases. The J segment lost 9 bases and the V segment lost 1 base, leaving 12 bases of the junction unmatched. The CDR3 loop spans 16 amino acids. Germline V gene data show CDR1 as LGHNA and CDR2 as YNFKEQ.

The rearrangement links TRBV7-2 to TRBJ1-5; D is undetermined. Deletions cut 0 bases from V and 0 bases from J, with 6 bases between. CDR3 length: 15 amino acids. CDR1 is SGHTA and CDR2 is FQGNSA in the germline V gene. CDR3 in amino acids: CASSLAFNSNQPQHF. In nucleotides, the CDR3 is TGTGCCAGCAGCTTAGCATTTAATAGCAATCAGCCCCAGCATTTT.

Here the CDR3 DNA reads TGTGCCAGCACCGTCGGGGGGGCGGGAAACACCATATATTTT. Protein: CASTVGGAGNTIYF. The gene calls are TRBV28 and TRBJ1-3; TRBD1 might be the D (6 bases). Trimming left V 7 bases short and J 4 bases short, with 14 bases between. The CDR3 contains 14 residues. Germline lookup yields CDR1 MDHEN and CDR2 SYDVKM. The complete variable domain, with remaining parts taken from reference TRBV28 and TRBJ1-3, reads DVKVTQSSRYLVKRTGEKVFLECVQDMDHENMFWYRQDPGLGLRLIYFSYDVKMKEKGDIPEGYSVSREKKERFSLILESASTNQTSMYLCASTVGGAGNTIYFGEGSWLTVV.

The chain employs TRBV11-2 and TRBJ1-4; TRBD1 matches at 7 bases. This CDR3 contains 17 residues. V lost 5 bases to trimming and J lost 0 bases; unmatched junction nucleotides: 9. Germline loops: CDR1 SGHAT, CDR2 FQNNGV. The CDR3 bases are TGTGCCAGCAGCGACACATGGGGGACAGCAACTAATGAAAAACTGTTTTTT. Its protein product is CASSDTWGTATNEKLFF.

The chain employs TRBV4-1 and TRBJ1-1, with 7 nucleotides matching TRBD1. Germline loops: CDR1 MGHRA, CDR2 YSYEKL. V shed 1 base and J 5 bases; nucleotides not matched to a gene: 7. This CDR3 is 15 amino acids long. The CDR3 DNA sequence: TGCGCCAGCAGCCAAGGGAATAGGGGGCTGACTGAAGCTTTCTTT. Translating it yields CASSQGNRGLTEAFF.

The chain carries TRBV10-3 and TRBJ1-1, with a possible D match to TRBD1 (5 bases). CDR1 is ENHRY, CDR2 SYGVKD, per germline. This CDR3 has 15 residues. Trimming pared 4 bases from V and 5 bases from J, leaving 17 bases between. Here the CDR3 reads CAISGGDLKGTEAFF. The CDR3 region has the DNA TGTGCCATCAGTGGGGGGGACCTAAAGGGGACTGAAGCTTTCTTT.

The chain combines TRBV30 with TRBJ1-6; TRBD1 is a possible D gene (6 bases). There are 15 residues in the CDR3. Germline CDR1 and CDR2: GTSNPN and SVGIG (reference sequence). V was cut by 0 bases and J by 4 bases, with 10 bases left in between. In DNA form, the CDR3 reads TGTGCCTGGAGTGTAGCGGACAGTTATAATTCACCCCTCCACTTT. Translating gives CAWSVADSYNSPLHF.

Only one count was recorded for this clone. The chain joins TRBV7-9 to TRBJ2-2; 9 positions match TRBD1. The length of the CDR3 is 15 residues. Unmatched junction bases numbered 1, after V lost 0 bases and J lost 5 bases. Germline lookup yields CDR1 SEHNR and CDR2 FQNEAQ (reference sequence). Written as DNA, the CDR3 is TGTGCCAGCAGCTTAGCGACAGGGGGGACCGGGGAGCTGTTTTTT. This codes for CASSLATGGTGELFF. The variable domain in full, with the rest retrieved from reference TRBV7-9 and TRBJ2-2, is DTGVSQNPRHKITKRGQNVTFRCDPISEHNRLYWYRQTLGQGPEFLTYFQNEAQLEKSRLLSDRFSAERPKGSFSTLEIQRTEQGDSAMYLCASSLATGGTGELFFGEGSRLTVL.

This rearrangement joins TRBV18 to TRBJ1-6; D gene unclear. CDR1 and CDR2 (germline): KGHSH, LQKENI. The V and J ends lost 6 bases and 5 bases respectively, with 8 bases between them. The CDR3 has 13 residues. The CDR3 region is CASSRDDNSPLHF. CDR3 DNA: TGTGCCAGCTCCCGAGATGATAATTCACCCCTCCACTTT.